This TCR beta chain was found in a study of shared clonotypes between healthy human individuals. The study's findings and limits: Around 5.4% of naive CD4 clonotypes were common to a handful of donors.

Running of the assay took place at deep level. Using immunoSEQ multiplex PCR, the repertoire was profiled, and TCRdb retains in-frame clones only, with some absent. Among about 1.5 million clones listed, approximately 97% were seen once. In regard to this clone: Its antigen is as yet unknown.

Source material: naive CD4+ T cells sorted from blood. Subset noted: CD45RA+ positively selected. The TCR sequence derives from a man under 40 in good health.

The CDR3 sequence is CASSFRGLAENTGELFF. The CDR3 region has the DNA TGTGCCAGTAGTTTCAGGGGGCTAGCGGAGAACACCGGGGAGCTGTTTTTT. The gene calls are TRBV19 and TRBJ2-2; weak D call: TRBD1 (8 bases). Germline V CDR1 and CDR2: LNHDA, SQIVND (reference sequence). This CDR3 comprises 17 residues. Trimming left V 5 bases short and J 1 base short, with 17 bases between.